Shown below are 11 T cell receptor beta chains from a single sample sequenced in a study of T cells in Graves' hyperthyroidism and ophthalmopathy. RNA transcripts provided the source from which TCR beta CDR3 regions were amplified. The TCR CDR3 first-round RT-PCR relied on the HTBI primer set. From the multiplex PCR reads, TCRdb called clonotypes with MiXCR, one entry per CDR3 protein. The table records some 510,000 distinct CDR3 sequences, 20% of them present only once. Sequencing was done on a sample of blood. The receptors derive from a man aged 18 to 30 with Graves' hyperthyroidism.

This clonotype was counted a few times. The chain joins TRBV5-1 to TRBJ2-2; 9 positions match TRBD2. Germline-derived CDR1 and CDR2 are SGHRS and YFSETQ. Trimming cost V 4 bases and J 2 bases; bases outside gene matches: 3. The CDR3 is made up of 15 amino acids. CDR3 region: CASSARGGNTGELFF. DNA of the CDR3: TGCGCCAGCAGCGCGCGGGGGGGAAACACCGGGGAGCTGTTTTTT. Filled out from reference TRBV5-1 and TRBJ2-2, the complete variable domain reads KAGVTQTPRYLIKTRGQQVTLSCSPISGHRSVSWYQQTPGQGLQFLFEYFSETQRNKGNFPGRFSGRQFSNSRSEMNVSTLELGDSALYLCASSARGGNTGELFFGEGSRLTVL.

This clonotype was seen at least ten times. This sequence joins TRBV11-2 and TRBJ1-5; 12 bases map to TRBD1. V gave up 0 bases and J gave up 5 bases; unmatched junction bases: 2. Germline values: CDR1 SGHAT, CDR2 FQNNGV. This CDR3 is 16 amino acids long. The chain's CDR3 is CASSLDGTGGYQPQHF. The CDR3 DNA follows: TGTGCCAGCAGCTTAGACGGGACAGGGGGCTATCAGCCCCAGCATTTT.

The rearrangement uses TRBV7-8 and TRBJ2-5, with TRBD2 matching 12 bases. CDR1 and CDR2 from the germline V gene are SGHVS and FQNEAQ. V shed 1 base, J shed 5 bases, and the junction held 11 bases outside the gene matches. This CDR3 is 18 amino acids long. This CDR3 reads CASSLVVASGRELETQYF. The DNA of the CDR3 is TGTGCCAGCAGCTTAGTAGTAGCTAGCGGGAGGGAGCTGGAGACCCAGTACTTC.

Ten or more counts support this clonotype. The rearrangement uses TRBV11-2 and TRBJ1-3; TRBD1 agrees at 7 bases. This CDR3 comprises 16 residues. Germline loops: CDR1 SGHAT, CDR2 FQNNGV. V lost 5 bases and J lost 0; bases outside the gene matches: 7. CDR3 loop: CASSPSTGSSGNTIYF. CDR3 coding DNA: TGTGCCAGCAGCCCATCGACAGGGAGCTCTGGAAACACCATATATTTT.

This clonotype was detected many times. The V gene is TRBV28, the J gene TRBJ1-2; the D gene is possibly TRBD1 (6 bases). Trimming removed 3 bases at V and 5 bases at J, with 13 bases between. The germline V gene encodes CDR1 MDHEN and CDR2 SYDVKM. The CDR3 is 14 amino acids. The CDR3 loop is CASSFLGAQYGYTF. The CDR3, as DNA: TGTGCCAGCAGTTTTTTGGGGGCTCAATATGGCTACACCTTC.

The chain links TRBV2 to TRBJ2-2, with D perhaps matching TRBD2 (5 bases). Germline V gene lookup returns CDR1 SNHLY and CDR2 FYNNEI. V was clipped by 4 bases and J by 4 bases, with 16 bases between them. This CDR3 spans 16 amino acids. The CDR3, as DNA: TGTGCCAGCAGTGCCATCCCCGAACGGGGCACCGGGGAGCTGTTTTTT. Its protein is CASSAIPERGTGELFF.

In its sample, this clonotype was seen many times. This chain links TRBV5-1 with TRBJ1-1; TRBD1 might be the D (6 bases). Germline CDR1 reads SGHRS; CDR2 reads YFSETQ. V shed 2 bases and J shed 1 base, with 9 bases lying between them. The CDR3 has 14 residues. CDR3 sequence: CASSFDRPNTEAFF. DNA for the CDR3: TGCGCCAGCAGCTTTGACAGGCCGAACACTGAAGCTTTCTTT.

In its sample, this clonotype was seen many times. The rearrangement joins TRBV2 to TRBJ1-1; D is undetermined. This CDR3 comprises 13 residues. V gave up 3 bases and J gave up 1 base, with 6 bases separating them. Per the germline V gene, CDR1 is SNHLY and CDR2 is FYNNEI. The CDR3 loop is CASSDQENTEAFF. DNA of the CDR3: TGTGCCAGCAGTGATCAGGAGAACACTGAAGCTTTCTTT.

This clonotype occurred many times. This chain connects TRBV29-1 to TRBJ1-2; TRBD1 matches 10 bases. The CDR3 is made up of 12 amino acids. The V segment lost 6 bases and the J segment 2 bases; nucleotides outside the gene matches: 0. The V gene's germline CDR1 is SQVTM and CDR2 ANQGSEA. The CDR3 protein is CSVTGGNYGYTF. CDR3 sequence (DNA): TGCAGCGTGACAGGGGGCAACTATGGCTACACCTTC.

The gene calls are TRBV18 and TRBJ2-7; tentative D call: TRBD1 (5 bases). This CDR3 spans 14 amino acids. Deletions cut 4 bases from V and 4 bases from J, with 14 bases between. CDR1 and CDR2 (germline): KGHSH, LQKENI. CDR3 sequence reads: CASSRDSTPYEQYF. CDR3 nucleotides: TGTGCCAGCTCACGCGACAGTACCCCTTACGAGCAGTACTTC.

This clonotype was counted many times. The DNA for the CDR3 is TGTGCCAGCAGTCGGGACGTATACTATGGCTACACCTTC. It translates to CASSRDVYYGYTF. This chain connects TRBV12-3 or TRBV12-4 to TRBJ1-2, with a tentative D call TRBD1 (5 bases). The V and J ends lost 5 bases and 3 bases respectively, with 10 bases between them. The CDR3 is 13 residues long.